Sequencing of this T cell receptor beta chain was carried out in a study of shared clonotypes between healthy human individuals. Only in-frame clones appear in the TCRdb table, and some are missing; sequencing was by immunoSEQ multiplex PCR. The repertoire includes about 300,000 clones, under 80% of them detected once, and over 9% sits in the top ten. Every contributor of samples was a Caucasian grown-up residing in Nashville, Tennessee. The length of the CDR3 is 15 residues. Germline loops: CDR1 SGHRS, CDR2 YFSETQ. J gave up 8 bases and V 4 bases, and 7 bases lay outside the gene matches. The chain uses TRBV5-1 and TRBJ2-1; TRBD2 aligns across 12 bases. This receptor was taken from a man between 25 and 39 years old in good health. Material: memory CD4+ T cells sorted from blood. Subset specified: CD45RA-negative fraction. The CDR3 loop is CASSQASGRAYEQFF. CDR3 nucleotide sequence: TGCGCCAGCAGCCAGGCTAGCGGGAGGGCCTATGAGCAGTTCTTC.